This entry features one TCR beta chain sequence. Its specificity is unknown. V was trimmed by 5 bases and J by 0 bases, leaving 11 bases between them. Germline CDR1 reads MNHNS; CDR2 reads SASEGT. The CDR3 runs 15 residues. TCRB transcripts that were expressed got sequenced, as all of the isolated RNA had been reverse transcribed. Some clones are missing from TCRdb's copy, which holds only in-frame ones; the method was immunoSEQ multiplex PCR. The sample lists under 250,000 clones; 13% to 15% were seen once. These data belong to a study of beta chain features in type 1 diabetes. The study's findings and limits: Junctions at VDJ sites from type 1 diabetes patients had fewer insertions and more deletions.

Around 110 mL of blood, on average, came from one heparinised draw per donor. Isolation of CD4+ naive, central memory, regulatory and stem cell-like memory cells was achieved by sorting via CD45RO/CCR7/CD25/CD127/CD95/CD27. The material sequenced was naive CD4+ T cells from blood. This clonotype originated in a woman aged 40 to 50 in good health. The V gene is TRBV6-1, the J gene TRBJ2-1, with a tentative D call TRBD2 (6 bases). The CDR3: CASSPTGGSYNEQFF. The CDR3 bases are TGTGCCAGCAGTCCTACCGGGGGCTCCTACAATGAGCAGTTCTTC.